The rows below give T cell receptor beta chains drawn from one sample of a study of blood T cell repertoires in COVID-19. The method was immunoSEQ multiplex PCR; TCRdb's version includes in-frame clones alone and lacks a portion of them. The sample includes 260,000 or so clones, 88% of them seen just once. The sample consisted of PBMCs or T cells enriched from blood (not recorded which). The receptors originated from a woman between 40 and 55 years old with acute COVID-19. Both conserved end residues are trimmed from each CDR3.

v_gene	j_gene	CDR3aa
TRBV18	TRBJ1-1	ASSPFSGAATEAF
TRBV4-3	TRBJ2-5	ASSQDRGLPKETQY
TRBV28	TRBJ1-6	ASSRTGTLLRSPLH
TRBV6-5	TRBJ1-2	ASGRGAGYT
TRBV24-1	TRBJ1-1	ATSGRGSNTEAF
TRBV15	TRBJ2-5	ATSRDNSGRETQY
TRBV5-1	TRBJ2-3	ASSPYLAAYTDTQY
TRBV7-3	TRBJ2-3	ASSELAGATDTQY
TRBV19	TRBJ1-4	ASSIPPGRELF
TRBV2	TRBJ2-1	ASRQAGEHNEQF
TRBV19	TRBJ1-1	ASSPYRGEAF
TRBV10-2	TRBJ2-3	ASSVRDRTDTQY
TRBV20-1	TRBJ1-2	VTGRNYGYT
TRBV27	TRBJ2-5	ASSLSLGGVLGETQY
TRBV29-1	TRBJ2-7	SVSGTARGEQY
TRBV6-1	TRBJ1-4	ASSESGGQAEKLF
TRBV24-1	TRBJ1-1	ATSLGGGRTEAF
TRBV18	TRBJ1-1	ASVRAPGTEAF
TRBV28	TRBJ1-4	ASSFLQGRINEKLF
TRBV6-2/TRBV6-3	TRBJ1-2	ASSYEQTGANYGYT
TRBV5-4	TRBJ2-5	ASSDRVPETQY
TRBV24-1	TRBJ2-5	ATSDTGTGQETQY
TRBV5-8	TRBJ1-4	ASSLTQGDEKLF
TRBV7-2	TRBJ1-1	ASSTRGGESNTEAF